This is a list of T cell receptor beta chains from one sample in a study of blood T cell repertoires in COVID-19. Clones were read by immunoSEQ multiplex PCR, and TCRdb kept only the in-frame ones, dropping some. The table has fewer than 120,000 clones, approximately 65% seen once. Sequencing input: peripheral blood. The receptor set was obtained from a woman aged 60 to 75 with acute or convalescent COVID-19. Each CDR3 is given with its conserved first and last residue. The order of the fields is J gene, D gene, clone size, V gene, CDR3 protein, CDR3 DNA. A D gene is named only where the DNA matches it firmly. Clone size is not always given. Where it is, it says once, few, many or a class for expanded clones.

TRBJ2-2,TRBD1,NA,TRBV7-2,CASRPNSGGTGELFF,TGTGCCAGCCGACCAAATTCAGGGGGCACCGGGGAGCTGTTTTTT
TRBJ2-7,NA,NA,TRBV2,CASSEWPRLYEQYF,TGTGCCAGCAGTGAATGGCCCAGGCTCTACGAGCAGTACTTC
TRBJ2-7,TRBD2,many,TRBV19,CASSTSAGGSYEQYF,TGTGCCAGTAGTACGTCCGCGGGGGGCTCCTACGAGCAGTACTTC
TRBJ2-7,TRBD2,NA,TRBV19,CASSLLAGVYEQYF,TGTGCCAGTAGTCTGCTAGCGGGGGTCTACGAGCAGTACTTC
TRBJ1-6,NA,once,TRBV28,CASSLLGTSPLHF,TGTGCCAGCAGTTTATTGGGCACTTCCCCCCTCCACTTT
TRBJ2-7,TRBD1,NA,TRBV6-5,CASSRDRGYEQYF,TGTGCCAGCTCCCGGGACAGGGGCTACGAGCAGTACTTC
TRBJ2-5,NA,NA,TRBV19,CASSGGTRGETQYF,TGTGCCAGTAGTGGGGGGACGAGAGGGGAGACCCAGTACTTC
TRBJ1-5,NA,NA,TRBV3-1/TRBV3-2,CASSRQDNQPQHF,TGTGCCAGCAGCCGACAGGATAATCAGCCCCAGCATTTT
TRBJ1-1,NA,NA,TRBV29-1,CSALDAGTPNTEAFF,TGCAGCGCACTTGACGCCGGGACACCGAACACTGAAGCTTTCTTT
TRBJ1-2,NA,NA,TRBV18,CASSPSAGGYTF,TGTGCCAGCTCACCCTCCGCGGGTGGCTACACCTTC
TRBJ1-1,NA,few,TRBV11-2,CASSSLRHRGFMRFFF,TGTGCCAGCAGCTCTCTTAGACATCGGGGGTTCATGAGGTTCTTCTTT
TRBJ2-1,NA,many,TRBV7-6,CASSLIGGFSYNEQFF,TGTGCCAGCAGCTTAATCGGCGGTTTCTCCTACAATGAGCAGTTCTTC
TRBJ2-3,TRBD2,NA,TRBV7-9,CASSSLAGAGDTQYF,TGTGCCAGCAGCTCTTTAGCGGGGGCGGGAGATACGCAGTATTTT
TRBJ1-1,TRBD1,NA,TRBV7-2,CASTQGGNTEAFF,TGTGCCAGCACACAGGGGGGCAACACTGAAGCTTTCTTT
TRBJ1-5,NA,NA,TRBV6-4,CASSPTVNQPQHF,TGTGCCAGCAGTCCGACAGTCAATCAGCCCCAGCATTTT
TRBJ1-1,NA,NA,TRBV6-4,CASKETGWDTEAFF,TGTGCCAGCAAAGAAACAGGGTGGGACACTGAAGCTTTCTTT
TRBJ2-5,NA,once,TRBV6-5,CASRVGGVETQYF,TGTGCCAGCAGAGTAGGAGGGGTGGAGACCCAGTACTTC
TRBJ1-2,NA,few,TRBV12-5,CASGLGRGDYGYTF,TGTGCTAGTGGTTTGGGCCGGGGGGACTATGGCTACACCTTC